This T cell receptor beta chain is from a study of CD8+CD57+ T cells in acquired aplastic anemia. Study details: Roughly 3 ug was the average amount of DNA from sorted CD4+ and CD8+ cells.

Genomic DNA acted as the template from which TCR beta VDJ combination and CDR3 sequence profiling were carried out. MiXCR, run by TCRdb on the reads, gives a single entry per CDR3 protein. This table holds under 350,000 distinct CDR3 sequences, approximately 57% found once. CD8+CD57+ cell expansion, shown by flow cytometry, had occurred in the patients selected for sequencing. Patients had undergone no therapy by the time their blood was sampled. J was trimmed by 4 bases and V by 6 bases; bases with no gene match: 3. Per the germline V gene, CDR1 is SQVTM and CDR2 is ANQGSEA. CDR3 length: 13 amino acids.

This chain links TRBV29-1 with TRBJ2-5; 12 bases map to TRBD2. This receptor was identified in a human donor with aplastic anemia. Sequenced: sorted CD4+, CD8+, or CD8+CD57+ T cells (not recorded which) from PBMCs. Here the CDR3 reads CSVMTSGGETQYF. For the CDR3, the DNA is TGCAGCGTGATGACTAGCGGGGGAGAGACCCAGTACTTC.